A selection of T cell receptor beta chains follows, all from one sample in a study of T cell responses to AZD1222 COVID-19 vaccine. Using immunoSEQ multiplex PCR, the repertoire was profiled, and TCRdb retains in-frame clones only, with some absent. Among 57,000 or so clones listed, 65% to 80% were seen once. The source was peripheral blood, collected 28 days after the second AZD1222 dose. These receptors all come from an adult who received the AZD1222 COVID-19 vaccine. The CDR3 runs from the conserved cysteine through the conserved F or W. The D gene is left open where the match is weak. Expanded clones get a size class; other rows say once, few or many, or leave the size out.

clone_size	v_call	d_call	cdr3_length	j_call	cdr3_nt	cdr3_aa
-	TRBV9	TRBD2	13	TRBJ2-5	TGTGCCAGCAGCGAAGGGACTAGAGAGACCCAGTACTTC	CASSEGTRETQYF
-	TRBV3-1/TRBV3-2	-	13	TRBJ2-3	TGTGCCAGCAGCCAAGGGGGGACAGATACGCAGTATTTT	CASSQGGTDTQYF
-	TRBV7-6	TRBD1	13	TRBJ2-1	TGTGCCAGCAGCTCAGGGACAGGGGATGAGCAGTTCTTC	CASSSGTGDEQFF
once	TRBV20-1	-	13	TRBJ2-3	TGCAGTGCTAGTTCTAGCCTCACAGATACGCAGTATTTT	CSASSSLTDTQYF
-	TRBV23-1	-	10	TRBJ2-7	TGCGCCAGCAGCGGGTACGAGCAGTACTTC	CASSGYEQYF
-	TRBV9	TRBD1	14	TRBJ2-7	TGTGCCAGCAGCCCCGGGACAGGGTTCTACGAGCAGTACTTC	CASSPGTGFYEQYF
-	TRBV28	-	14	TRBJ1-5	TGTGCCAGCAGTTCTGGAGGGGGCAATCAGCCCCAGCATTTT	CASSSGGGNQPQHF
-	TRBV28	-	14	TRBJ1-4	TGTGCCAGCAGCCGGGGGGGGCCGGGTGAAAAACTGTTTTTT	CASSRGGPGEKLFF
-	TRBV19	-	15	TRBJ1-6	TGTGCCAGTAGTCCGCAGGTCTCCTATAATTCACCCCTCCACTTT	CASSPQVSYNSPLHF
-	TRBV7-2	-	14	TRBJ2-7	TGTGCCAGCAGCCCTTTGCCCGGGGAGTACGAGCAGTACTTC	CASSPLPGEYEQYF
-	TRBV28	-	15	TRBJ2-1	TGTGCCAGCAGTCAGGGGTCCCGGTCGAACAATGAGCAGTTCTTC	CASSQGSRSNNEQFF
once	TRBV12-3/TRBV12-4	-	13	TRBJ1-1	TGTGCCACCATACTAAGGTGGGGCACTGAAGCTTTCTTT	CATILRWGTEAFF
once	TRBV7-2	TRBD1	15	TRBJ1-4	TGTGCCAGCAGCTGGGGGACAGGGGGCTATGAAAAACTGTTTTTT	CASSWGTGGYEKLFF
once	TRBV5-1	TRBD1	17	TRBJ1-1	TGCGCCAGCAGCTCAGTCCGACAGGGGCGGATGGGCACTGAAGCTTTCTTT	CASSSVRQGRMGTEAFF
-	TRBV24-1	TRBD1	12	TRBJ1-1	TGTGCCACCAGTCAGACAGGGACTGAAGCTTTCTTT	CATSQTGTEAFF
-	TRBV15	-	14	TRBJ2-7	TGTGCCACCAGCAGAGATAAGGGGGTAGGGGAGCAGTACTTC	CATSRDKGVGEQYF
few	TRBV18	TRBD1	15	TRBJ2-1	TGTGCCAGCTCCATTGACAGGGGTTCCTACAATGAGCAGTTCTTC	CASSIDRGSYNEQFF
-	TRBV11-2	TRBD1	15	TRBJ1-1	TGTGCCAGCAGCTCCCCAGGGCAGGGGGAGACTGAAGCTTTCTTT	CASSSPGQGETEAFF
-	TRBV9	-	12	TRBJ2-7	TGTGCCAGCAGCGTAGGGGACGGCGAGCAGTACTTC	CASSVGDGEQYF
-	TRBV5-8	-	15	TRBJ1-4	TGTGCCAGCAGTTTCGGACGGCAGGGAATTGAAAAACTGTTTTTT	CASSFGRQGIEKLFF
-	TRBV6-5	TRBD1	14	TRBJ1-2	TGTGCCAGCCAAAATCCGGGACAGGGAACGGGCTACACCTTC	CASQNPGQGTGYTF
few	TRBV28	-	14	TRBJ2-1	TGTGCCAGCAGTTCGGGGGATTGGGGGAATGAGCAGTTCTTC	CASSSGDWGNEQFF
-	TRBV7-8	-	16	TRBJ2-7	TGTGCCAGCAGCATCGGTGGGAGGGACAGCTCTTACGAGCAGTACTTC	CASSIGGRDSSYEQYF
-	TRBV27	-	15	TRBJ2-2	TGTGCCAGCAGTTTGGGTTCCCCGGGGCCCGGGGAGCTGTTTTTT	CASSLGSPGPGELFF
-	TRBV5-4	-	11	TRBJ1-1	TGTGCCAGCAGCGCAGGGACAGAAGCTTTCTTT	CASSAGTEAFF
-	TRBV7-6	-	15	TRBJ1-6	TGTGCCAGCAGCTTAGGGGGCTCCTATAATTCACCCCTCCACTTT	CASSLGGSYNSPLHF
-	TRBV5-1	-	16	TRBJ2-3	TGCGCCAGCAGCTTGGGCGGCGGGGTAAAGGAAGATACGCAGTATTTT	CASSLGGGVKEDTQYF
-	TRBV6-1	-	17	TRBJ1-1	TGTGCCAGCAGTGAACCCCCGTCCTGGACCCCGAACACTGAAGCTTTCTTT	CASSEPPSWTPNTEAFF
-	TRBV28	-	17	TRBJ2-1	TGTGCCAGCAGTTCTCCCCCGGGTTTCTCGGCCGGCAATGAGCAGTTCTTC	CASSSPPGFSAGNEQFF
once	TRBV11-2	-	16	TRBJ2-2	TGTGCCAGCAGCTTAGACAGGGCCGCGAACACCGGGGAGCTGTTTTTT	CASSLDRAANTGELFF
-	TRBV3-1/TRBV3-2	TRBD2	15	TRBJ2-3	TGTGCCAGCAGCCCCCTAGCGGGGACCACAGATACGCAGTATTTT	CASSPLAGTTDTQYF
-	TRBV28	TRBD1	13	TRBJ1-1	TGTGCCAGCAGCCAGGGGGTTGGCACTGAAGCTTTCTTT	CASSQGVGTEAFF
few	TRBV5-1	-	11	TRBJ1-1	TGCGCCAGCAGCGCAGGCCCTGAAGCTTTCTTT	CASSAGPEAFF
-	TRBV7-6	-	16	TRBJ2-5	TGTGCCAGCAGCTTAGGGATCGTGGTCAGTCAAGAGACCCAGTACTTC	CASSLGIVVSQETQYF
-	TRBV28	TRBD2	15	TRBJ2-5	TGTGCCAGCAGTTGGGGGACTAGCGGAACGGAGACCCAGTACTTC	CASSWGTSGTETQYF
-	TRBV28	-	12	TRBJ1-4	TGTGCCAGCAGGGTGGGGTTTGAAAAACTGTTTTTT	CASRVGFEKLFF
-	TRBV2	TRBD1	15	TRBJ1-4	TGTGCCAGCAGCGGCGACAGGGGGGAAGGTGAAAAACTGTTTTTT	CASSGDRGEGEKLFF
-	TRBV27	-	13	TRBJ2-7	TGTGCCAGCAGTTCGTACGGAACCTACGAGCAGTACTTC	CASSSYGTYEQYF
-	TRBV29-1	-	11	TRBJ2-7	TGCAGCGTTATTGATCAGGATCGGCAGTACTTC	CSVIDQDRQYF
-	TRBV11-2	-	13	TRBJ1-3	TGTGCCAGCAGCTTCCAGAGAGGAAACACCATATATTTT	CASSFQRGNTIYF
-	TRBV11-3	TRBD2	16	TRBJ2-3	TGTGCCAGCAGCTTAGGGTCCAGCGGGGGATCTTATACGCAGTATTTT	CASSLGSSGGSYTQYF
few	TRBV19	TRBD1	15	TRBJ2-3	TGTGCCTCGCGCCTAACAGGGGGGCGCGCAGATACGCAGTATTTT	CASRLTGGRADTQYF
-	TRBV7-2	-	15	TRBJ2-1	TGTGCCAGCAGCCACACTTCAGGGGCGGACAATGAGCAGTTCTTC	CASSHTSGADNEQFF
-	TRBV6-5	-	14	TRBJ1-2	TGTGCCAGCAGTCCCGCGTGGGATAACTATGGCTACACCTTC	CASSPAWDNYGYTF
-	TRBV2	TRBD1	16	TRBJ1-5	TGTGCCAGCAGTGCAACAGGGGGCAGTAGCAATCAGCCCCAGCATTTT	CASSATGGSSNQPQHF
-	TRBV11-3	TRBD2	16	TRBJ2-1	TGTGCCAGCAGCTCGGGGACTAGCGGGGGTTACAATGAGCAGTTCTTC	CASSSGTSGGYNEQFF